The clone carrying this T cell receptor (beta chain) was counted once. The target antigen is unknown. This CDR3 comprises 13 residues. Per the germline V gene, CDR1 is LGHNA and CDR2 is YSLEER. The V and J ends lost 0 bases and 6 bases respectively, with 6 bases between them. Time point indicated: inflamed ileum from the surgical specimen. The data were produced by immunoSEQ multiplex PCR, yet TCRdb's version contains in-frame clones alone and is incomplete. Of 2,500 to 3,500 clones detected, about four fifths appear once; the ten largest clones hold 5.5% to 7.5%. The entry originates in a study of T cell repertoires in ileal Crohn's disease. Study-wide background: M0 samples are biopsies from inflamed ileum in the resection specimen. Whole-study results and caveats: Compared with CD4 T cells, sorted CD8 cells carried more expanded clones. Compared with non-smokers, active smokers at surgery showed more clonal expansions.

Sequencing was done on a sample of ileal tissue. The V call is TRBV4-3, the J call TRBJ1-5, with D unresolved. The clonotype was recovered from an adult with Crohn's disease. The CDR3 loop reads CASSQEIGQPQHF. For the CDR3, the DNA is TGCGCCAGCAGCCAAGAGATAGGTCAGCCCCAGCATTTT.